This T cell receptor (beta chain) was documented in a study of control samples from healthy donors and cancer patients. Assay used: immunoSEQ multiplex PCR; TCRdb lists only in-frame clones, some missing. The sample contains under 200,000 clones, roughly 89% of which appear only once. V gave up 6 bases and J gave up 2 bases, with 14 bases separating them. The CDR3 totals 14 residues. Looked up from germline, CDR1 is SGHRS and CDR2 is YFSETQ. The specimen was blood. This sequence joins TRBV5-1 and TRBJ1-1; TRBD1 might be the D (5 bases). The receptor was isolated from a woman aged 30 to 39 in good health. CDR3 in DNA: TGCGCCAGCAACCCGGGGGGACGAAACACTGAAGCTTTCTTT. This encodes CASNPGGRNTEAFF.